The next 5 T cell receptor beta chains were all read from a single sample in a study of CD8 T cells in ankylosing spondylitis. A single record per CDR3 protein comes from TCRdb applying MiXCR to the 5' RACE reads. The data contain 300,000 to 400,000 distinct CDR3 sequences, 14% to 15% of them singletons. Sequenced material: blood, either unsorted or a sorted T cell fraction (not recorded which). The receptors originated from a male donor with ankylosing spondylitis or in good health (not recorded which).

This clonotype was recorded a few times. The chain couples TRBV3-1 to TRBJ2-7; 7 bases map to TRBD2. Unmatched junction bases numbered 4, after V lost 1 base and J lost 7 bases. The CDR3 sequence is 13 residues long. Germline CDR1 reads LGHDT; CDR2 reads YNNKEL (reference sequence). The CDR3 DNA sequence: TGTGCCAGCAGCCAAGTCCCGGGAGGTGAGCAGTACTTC. This sequence encodes CASSQVPGGEQYF.

This clonotype turned up a few times. V and J are TRBV24-1 and TRBJ2-1; D could derive from TRBD1 or TRBD2 (5 bases each). Germline V gene data show CDR1 as KGHDR and CDR2 as SFDVKD. V shed 2 bases and J shed 0 bases, with 10 bases lying between them. CDR3 length equals 16 residues. The CDR3 DNA is TGTGCCACCAGTGATTCGTCAGGGAGCTCCTACAATGAGCAGTTCTTC. It yields the protein CATSDSSGSSYNEQFF.

This clonotype was observed many times. The J gene is TRBJ2-1, the V gene TRBV4-1, with a weak D call TRBD2 (6 bases). CDR1 and CDR2 from the germline V gene are MGHRA and YSYEKL. This CDR3 region has 16 residues. Trimming left V 4 bases short and J 4 bases short, with 17 bases between. The DNA of the CDR3 is TGCGCCAGCAGCCTTTCCGGGGCTAGCGTTTACAATGAGCAGTTCTTC. It is translated as CASSLSGASVYNEQFF.

In this sample, this clonotype turned up many times. The chain couples TRBV5-1 to TRBJ2-3; no clear D. Germline lookup yields CDR1 SGHRS and CDR2 YFSETQ. This CDR3 region has 14 residues. Trimming removed 4 bases at V and 0 bases at J, with 9 bases between. CDR3 nucleotide sequence: TGCGCCAGCAGCACCTCATCTAGCACAGATACGCAGTATTTT. It specifies CASSTSSSTDTQYF.

The CDR3 DNA reads TGTGCCAGTAGTAGACCCGAACAGGGGGCAAATTTCAATGAGCAGTTCTTC. It yields the protein CASSRPEQGANFNEQFF. This chain uses TRBV19 with TRBJ2-1; TRBD1 matches 9 bases. V lost 4 bases and J lost 6; bases outside the gene matches: 13. The CDR3 has 17 amino acids. CDR1 LNHDA and CDR2 SQIVND come from the germline V gene (reference sequence).